The 19 T cell receptor beta chains below all came from one sample that was sequenced in a study of PD-L1 blockade in urothelial cancer. Time point: pretreatment peripheral blood. TCRdb keeps only in-frame clones here, not all; method: immunoSEQ multiplex PCR. The table shows some 50,000 clones, with 87% occurring only once. The sample here was PBMCs, taken around atezolizumab (anti-PD-L1) treatment. These receptor sequences come from a woman in her sixties or seventies with urothelial cancer.

The genes are TRBV19 and TRBJ1-5, with TRBD1 matching over 9 bases. The CDR3 has 14 amino acids. Germline trimming cut 6 bases from V and 4 bases from J; bases unmatched to any gene: 4. Looked up from germline, CDR1 is LNHDA and CDR2 is SQIVND (reference sequence). CDR3 bases: TGTGCCAGTAGCGGACAGGGGTTTAATCAGCCCCAGCATTTT. Residues: CASSGQGFNQPQHF.

The chain joins TRBV29-1 to TRBJ1-4; D may be TRBD1 (6 bases). With 0 bases removed from V and 4 bases from J, the gap between germline ends came to 9 bases. The CDR3 contains 14 residues. Germline-derived CDR1 and CDR2 are SQVTM and ANQGSEA. DNA for the CDR3: TGCAGCGTTGAAGAGCGACAGGTTAATGAAAAACTGTTTTTT. Protein product: CSVEERQVNEKLFF.

This chain connects TRBV9 to TRBJ2-3, with D unresolved. This CDR3 spans 12 amino acids. Trimming left V 1 base short and J 3 bases short, with 3 bases between. Germline assignment: CDR1 SGDLS and CDR2 YYNGEE. This CDR3 is CASSVSTDTQYF. Here the CDR3 DNA reads TGTGCCAGCAGCGTATCAACAGATACGCAGTATTTT.

On this clone itself: This CDR3 is also generated by other DNA sequences in the sample. The V call is TRBV19, the J call TRBJ1-2, with a tentative D call TRBD1 (5 bases). Germline values: CDR1 LNHDA, CDR2 SQIVND (reference sequence). Trimming took off 3 bases at V and 7 bases at J, with 12 bases between the two ends. The CDR3 extends over 13 amino acids. The CDR3 nucleotides read TGTGCCAGTAGTATTGGGCAGGGCTCTGGCTACACCTTC. Protein product: CASSIGQGSGYTF.

The chain couples TRBV6-6 to TRBJ2-1; 7 positions agree with TRBD1. CDR3 length: 13 amino acids. V was clipped by 7 bases and J by 9 bases; unmatched bases: 9. Germline-derived CDR1 and CDR2 are MNHNY and SVGAGI (reference sequence). The CDR3 loop reads CASTYVGGSEQFF. As DNA, the CDR3 is TGTGCCAGCACGTACGTAGGGGGCAGTGAGCAGTTCTTC.

The count of this clone is one. This chain connects TRBV10-3 to TRBJ1-1; 11 bases agree with TRBD1. This CDR3 has 13 amino acids. Germline V gene data show CDR1 as ENHRY and CDR2 as SYGVKD. The V and J ends lost 11 bases and 5 bases, in that order; junction bases with no gene match: 7. This chain's CDR3 is CAAGQGALTEAFF. As DNA, the CDR3 is TGTGCCGCCGGACAGGGGGCGCTTACTGAAGCTTTCTTT.

The J gene is TRBJ2-5, the V gene TRBV27; TRBD2 might be the D (6 bases). This CDR3 has 14 residues. Germline V CDR1 and CDR2: MNHEY, SMNVEV (reference sequence). Trimming removed 0 bases from V and 2 bases from J, with 7 bases in between. The CDR3 sequence: CASSLSGRQETQYF. CDR3 coding DNA: TGTGCCAGCAGTTTATCAGGGAGGCAAGAGACCCAGTACTTC.

This sequence joins TRBV18 and TRBJ2-7, with TRBD1 identical over 9 bases. J gave up 7 bases and V 3 bases, and 4 bases lay outside the gene matches. The CDR3 length is 13 residues. Germline CDR1 is KGHSH and CDR2 is LQKENI. CDR3 region: CASSPGTGREQYF. CDR3 bases: TGTGCCAGCTCACCCGGGACAGGGCGAGAGCAGTACTTC.

This clone is a singleton in its sample. The rearrangement uses TRBV6-1 and TRBJ1-4; a weak D match, TRBD1 (6 bases). CDR3 length: 14 residues. V lost 6 bases and J 8 bases, leaving 16 bases between the germline ends. Germline CDR1 and CDR2: MNHNS and SASEGT. This CDR3 is CASRQQGWEEKLFF. Here the CDR3 DNA reads TGTGCCAGCAGGCAGCAGGGGTGGGAGGAAAAACTGTTTTTT.

The gene calls are TRBV28 and TRBJ1-5; weak D call: TRBD1 (6 bases). CDR1 and CDR2 (germline): MDHEN, SYDVKM. The ends were cut back, 7 bases at V and 4 bases at J, with 11 bases in the middle. CDR3 length: 13 residues. CDR3 bases: TGTGCCAGCACCGTCAGGGGAAATCAGCCCCAGCATTTT. Translating it yields CASTVRGNQPQHF. The whole variable domain, filled in from reference TRBV28 and TRBJ1-5, reads DVKVTQSSRYLVKRTGEKVFLECVQDMDHENMFWYRQDPGLGLRLIYFSYDVKMKEKGDIPEGYSVSREKKERFSLILESASTNQTSMYLCASTVRGNQPQHFGDGTRLSIL.

The chain combines TRBV21-1 with TRBJ2-3; the DNA was not compared with TRBD1, the D call given in the table. TRBV21-1 constitutes a pseudogene. This CDR3 comprises 14 residues. The CDR3 DNA follows: TGTGCCAGCAGCAGAGTCAGGGGGTCAGATACGCAGTATTTT. It encodes CASSRVRGSDTQYF.

This clone has just one count. J is TRBJ2-7 and V is TRBV19; no firm D call. This CDR3 is 15 amino acids long. Germline CDR1 and CDR2: LNHDA and SQIVND (reference sequence). V shed 3 bases and J shed 3 bases, with 15 bases lying between them. The DNA of the CDR3 is TGTGCCAGTAGTATCCGGCCAGGTCAAGTCTACGAGCAGTACTTC. Protein product: CASSIRPGQVYEQYF.

V gene TRBV18 combines with J gene TRBJ1-5; D remains unclear. This CDR3 spans 14 amino acids. Germline V gene data show CDR1 as KGHSH and CDR2 as LQKENI. V lost 2 bases to trimming and J lost 2 bases, with 7 bases between them. CDR3 region: CASSPGRGNQPQHF. Here the CDR3 DNA reads TGTGCCAGCTCACCAGGGCGGGGCAATCAGCCCCAGCATTTT.

The chain joins TRBV6-5 to TRBJ2-5; 14 bases align to TRBD2. Germline V gene lookup returns CDR1 MNHEY and CDR2 SVGAGI. After removal of 6 bases from V and 4 bases from J, the junction contained 4 bases not matched to a gene. This CDR3 spans 15 amino acids. CDR3 nucleotides: TGTGCCAGCAGCCGGGGACTAGCGGGAGCAGAGACCCAGTACTTC. This sequence encodes CASSRGLAGAETQYF.

The J gene is TRBJ1-1, the V gene TRBV10-1, with D unresolved. Germline-derived CDR1 and CDR2 are WNHNN and SYGVQD (reference sequence). With 2 bases removed from V and 4 bases from J, the gap between germline ends came to 8 bases. This CDR3 has 13 amino acids. Here the CDR3 reads CASSESWATEAFF. DNA for the CDR3: TGCGCCAGCAGTGAGAGTTGGGCCACTGAAGCTTTCTTT.

The sample holds one count of this clone. The chain couples TRBV7-2 to TRBJ2-7; 12 bases are shared with TRBD1. CDR1 and CDR2 (germline): SGHTA, FQGNSA. There are 15 residues in the CDR3. Trimming cost V 5 bases and J 2 bases; bases outside gene matches: 4. DNA of the CDR3: TGTGCCAGCAGCCCGGGACAGGGGGCGACCTACGAGCAGTACTTC. This sequence encodes CASSPGQGATYEQYF.

In its sample, this clone was seen a few times. This chain connects TRBV18 to TRBJ2-7, with 8 bases identical to TRBD1. Per germline, CDR1 KGHSH and CDR2 LQKENI. The V segment lost 4 bases and the J segment 4 bases; nucleotides outside the gene matches: 6. This CDR3 has 14 residues. The CDR3 reads CASSQETGEYEQYF. DNA of the CDR3: TGTGCCAGCTCACAGGAGACAGGGGAGTACGAGCAGTACTTC.

V is TRBV14 and J is TRBJ2-5; D is perhaps TRBD2 (5 bases). The CDR3 contains 17 residues. V lost 0 bases and J 4 bases, leaving 18 bases between the germline ends. Germline CDR1 reads SGHDN; CDR2 reads FVKESK. In nucleotides, the CDR3 is TGTGCCAGCAGCCAAGAATCGGGTGGCTCCGGAGGAGAGACCCAGTACTTC. Amino acid sequence: CASSQESGGSGGETQYF.

The V gene is TRBV18, the J gene TRBJ1-4, with D possibly matching TRBD1 (6 bases). From germline, CDR1 is KGHSH and CDR2 LQKENI. The CDR3 runs 14 residues. Between the trimmed V and J ends, which lost 6 bases and 1 base, there was a span of 9 bases. The CDR3 reads CASSPTGTNEKLFF. The CDR3 DNA reads TGTGCCAGCTCCCCGACAGGAACTAATGAAAAACTGTTTTTT.